This T cell receptor beta chain comes out of a study of T cells in Graves' hyperthyroidism and ophthalmopathy. RNA transcripts served as the template for amplifying TCR beta CDR3 regions. HTBI primers were used for first-round RT-PCR of the TCR CDR3. TCRdb re-analysed the multiplex PCR reads in MiXCR, keeping a single row per CDR3 protein. The sample holds approximately 600,000 distinct CDR3 sequences, approximately 15% seen once. The CDR3 has 13 residues. J gave up 2 bases and V 11 bases, and 7 bases lay outside the gene matches. CDR1 and CDR2 from the germline V gene are MNHEY and SMNVEV (reference sequence). This clonotype was observed at least ten times.

The V call is TRBV27, the J call TRBJ2-7, with TRBD2 matching 9 bases. Material: blood. This clonotype was sampled from a woman in her 40s with Graves' ophthalmopathy. CDR3 DNA: TGTGCCGGCGGGGGGGAGGACACCTACGAGCAGTACTTC. This gives the protein CAGGGEDTYEQYF.